This TCR beta chain was captured in a study of blood T cell repertoires in COVID-19. The overall study: The samples span acute and convalescent COVID-19 from the United States, Italy and Spain. In each case, the material was cDNA or gDNA derived from T cells, B-cell-depleted T cells, or PBMCs.

Trimming removed 7 bases at V and 6 bases at J, with 18 bases between. The CDR3 contains 14 residues. Germline V lookup: CDR1 SQVTM, CDR2 ANQGSEA. Original analysis: The authors estimated nucleated cell counts from reference gene primer amplification. The table came from immunoSEQ multiplex PCR; TCRdb's copy has only in-frame clones and leaves some out. The V and J calls and clone size were taken over from that table, and D and trimming were inferred from the DNA. The sample gives approximately 120,000 clones, around 82% of which show up once; approximately 4.3% is in the top ten. The rearrangement joins TRBV29-1 to TRBJ2-2; D perhaps matches TRBD2 (6 bases). The sequenced material came from peripheral blood. This receptor was identified in a human donor in a cohort sampled during active or convalescent COVID-19. The CDR3 loop is CSATVGGPPGELFF. CDR3 DNA: TGCAGCGCCACTGTCGGAGGGCCGCCCGGGGAGCTGTTTTTT.